This record looks at one TCR beta chain sequence and its context. Its matching antigen is unknown. The sample contains more than one DNA sequence encoding this CDR3. Of the isolated RNA, all was reverse transcribed, and so the sequenced material was expressed TCRB transcripts. About 3.4 million reads on average were seen across naive, central memory and regulatory T cell samples. Data came from immunoSEQ multiplex PCR; TCRdb stores just in-frame clones and leaves some out. The table shows 310,000 or so clones, with 7% to 10% occurring only once. Purity above 95% was achieved in all sorted populations. The sample belongs to a study of beta chain features in type 1 diabetes. Looking at the study overall: Investigators examined nearly 110,000,000 sorted cells across all samples. The study, taken as a whole, reports: People with Type 1 diabetes carried modestly yet significantly shorter TCRB CDR3s in all four CD4+ subsets.

CDR1 is MNHEY, CDR2 SMNVEV, per germline (reference sequence). The CDR3 spans 14 residues. J lost 4 bases, V lost 6 bases, and 7 bases had no gene match. This TCR was sampled from a man between 25 and 39 years old with type 1 diabetes. The chain links TRBV27 to TRBJ2-7, with 9 bases matching TRBD1. Sequencing was done on a sample of central memory CD4+ T cells from blood. The CDR3 coding sequence is TGTGCCAGCAGCTCTCCGGACAGGGGTTACGAGCAGTACTTC. Translating gives CASSSPDRGYEQYF.